One sample yielded the 21 T cell receptor beta chains listed below, sequenced in a study of blood T cell repertoires in COVID-19 (dated by TCRdb to about 2020). To prepare the library, the immunoSEQ multiplex PCR assay was applied. Here the immuneACCESS table is served through TCRdb, limited to in-frame sequences with V and J called. Missing clones are a known gap in these copies; in checked studies unresolved V genes cover under half, and the rest lacks a known reason. For this sample the table gives around 280,000 clones, of which around 81% were detected only once. Approximately 3.8% of the sample is taken by the ten largest. Material for sequencing was peripheral blood. These receptors originate from a woman aged 45-59 years with active or convalescent COVID-19.

This chain uses TRBV30 with TRBJ1-2, with TRBD1 as a possible D gene (6 bases). This CDR3 has 13 amino acids. V lost 4 bases and J lost 5, with 14 bases in between. Germline CDR1 reads GTSNPN; CDR2 reads SVGIG (reference sequence). CDR3 coding DNA: TGTGCCTGGAAATCACCAGGGGATTATGGCTACACCTTC. Translation: CAWKSPGDYGYTF. The full variable domain, in which reference TRBV30 and TRBJ1-2 provide the parts outside the CDR3, is SQTIHQWPATLVQPVGSPLSLECTVEGTSNPNLYWYRQAAGRGLQLLFYSVGIGQISSEVPQNLSASRPQDRQFILSSKKLLLSDSGFYLCAWKSPGDYGYTFGSGTRLTVV.

The chain couples TRBV5-6 to TRBJ1-2; D is ambiguous. This CDR3 comprises 13 residues. Germline values: CDR1 SGHDT, CDR2 YYEEEE. V was clipped by 3 bases and J by 3 bases, with 9 bases between them. The DNA for the CDR3 is TGTGCCAGCAGCTCGCTCCGGGACTATGGCTACACCTTC. Residues: CASSSLRDYGYTF.

The rearrangement links TRBV5-1 to TRBJ2-1; 9 positions agree with TRBD2. Germline trimming cut 5 bases from V and 14 bases from J; bases unmatched to any gene: 14. The CDR3 sequence is 14 residues long. Germline V gives CDR1 SGHRS, CDR2 YFSETQ. This chain's CDR3 is CASSLREGTMRKFF. The CDR3 bases are TGCGCCAGCAGTTTGCGGGAGGGGACAATGAGGAAGTTCTTC.

In DNA, the CDR3 is TGCGCCAGCAGCCAAGGGACTTTGAGGGACAGGGTTCAGCCCCAGCATTTT. Protein: CASSQGTLRDRVQPQHF. The chain links TRBV4-1 to TRBJ1-5; 9 nucleotides agree with TRBD1. The CDR3 length is 17 residues. The germline gives CDR1 MGHRA, CDR2 YSYEKL. Losses at the gene ends were 1 base for V and 6 bases for J; bases not matched to a gene: 10.

The chain is built from TRBV6-1 and TRBJ1-1; D uncertain. This CDR3 has 14 residues. CDR1 is MNHNS, CDR2 SASEGT, per germline. The V end lost 5 bases, the J end lost 4 bases, and 14 bases lay between the germline ends. In DNA, the CDR3 is TGTGCCAGCAGTTATGGTTGGAGGGTCACTGAAGCTTTCTTT. Its protein product is CASSYGWRVTEAFF.

This chain links TRBV20-1 with TRBJ1-2, with D unclear. Trimming shortened V by 6 bases and J by 8 bases, and 13 bases separated the two germline ends. Germline V gene sequence: CDR1 DFQATT, CDR2 SNEGSKA (reference sequence). This CDR3 is 11 amino acids long. DNA of the CDR3: TGCAGTGCAGGCCCGTCAGGAGGCTACACCTTC. It is translated as CSAGPSGGYTF.

DNA of the CDR3: TGTGCCAGCAGGTCTCCGGGACAGGTTAATGAAAAACTGTTTTTT. Encoded protein: CASRSPGQVNEKLFF. This rearrangement joins TRBV28 to TRBJ1-4, with 8 bases that match TRBD1. The ends lost 6 bases at V and 4 bases at J; junction bases unmatched: 7. The CDR3 extends over 15 amino acids. Germline V gene data show CDR1 as MDHEN and CDR2 as SYDVKM. Together with reference TRBV28 and TRBJ1-4, the CDR3 gives the full variable domain: DVKVTQSSRYLVKRTGEKVFLECVQDMDHENMFWYRQDPGLGLRLIYFSYDVKMKEKGDIPEGYSVSREKKERFSLILESASTNQTSMYLCASRSPGQVNEKLFFGSGTQLSVL.

This chain connects TRBV2 to TRBJ2-5, with a possible D match to TRBD1 (5 bases). Germline assignment: CDR1 SNHLY and CDR2 FYNNEI. V lost 3 bases, J lost 4 bases, and 12 bases lay in between. The CDR3 sequence is 14 residues long. The CDR3 spells CASSEGSRGETQYF. CDR3 DNA sequence: TGTGCCAGCAGTGAGGGCAGTAGGGGAGAGACCCAGTACTTC.

This clone occurred a few times. This rearrangement joins TRBV5-1 to TRBJ2-7; 9 bases are a match to TRBD2. This CDR3 has 14 residues. V dropped 2 bases and J dropped 5; count of bases not matched to a gene: 5. Germline V gene data show CDR1 as SGHRS and CDR2 as YFSETQ. The CDR3 here is CASSFSGTSNEQYF. In nucleotides, the CDR3 is TGCGCCAGCAGCTTTAGCGGGACTAGCAACGAGCAGTACTTC.

V gene TRBV15 combines with J gene TRBJ2-1, with D possibly matching TRBD1 (6 bases). The germline CDR1 and CDR2 sequences are LNHNV and YYDKDF (reference sequence). Trimming removed 0 bases from V and 8 bases from J, with 23 bases in between. This CDR3 is 18 amino acids long. The CDR3 loop is CATSRDRLRGQSTDEQFF. DNA of the CDR3: TGTGCCACCAGCAGAGATCGCTTAAGAGGACAGTCCACCGATGAGCAGTTCTTC.

This clone was observed once. The chain uses TRBV6-5 and TRBJ1-1, with a possible D match to TRBD1 (5 bases). The CDR3 runs to 13 residues. Germline V gene sequence: CDR1 MNHEY, CDR2 SVGAGI. V shed 6 bases and J shed 0 bases, with 8 bases lying between them. The CDR3 region is CASSETVNTEAFF. For the CDR3, the DNA is TGTGCCAGCAGCGAGACAGTGAACACTGAAGCTTTCTTT.

This sequence joins TRBV5-1 and TRBJ2-1, with 8 bases matching TRBD2. The J segment lost 9 bases and the V segment lost 4 bases, leaving 12 bases of the junction unmatched. CDR3 size: 15 residues. Germline V gene lookup returns CDR1 SGHRS and CDR2 YFSETQ. In DNA form, the CDR3 reads TGCGCCAGCAGCACGACCCCCTCTCGGGGGGGTGAGCAGTTCTTC. This codes for CASSTTPSRGGEQFF.

A single count supports this clone. The chain joins TRBV2 to TRBJ1-2; D possibly corresponds to TRBD1 (6 bases). CDR1 is SNHLY, CDR2 FYNNEI, per germline. This CDR3 has 11 residues. The V gene lost 5 bases and the J gene lost 8 bases, with 9 bases spanning the gap. DNA of the CDR3: TGTGCCAGCAGTCGGGGGGCCGGCTACACCTTC. This encodes CASSRGAGYTF.

This chain joins TRBV27 and TRBJ2-7; no reliable D call. Trimming stripped 5 bases from V and 2 bases from J, with 22 bases between. This CDR3 region has 17 residues. Germline CDR1 is MNHEY and CDR2 is SMNVEV (reference sequence). CDR3 residues: CASSPRHSQTDPYEQYF. CDR3 nucleotides: TGTGCCAGCAGTCCCCGTCACTCGCAGACTGACCCCTACGAGCAGTACTTC.

CDR3 loop: CASSPRNPGLTVDTQYF. The CDR3 coding sequence is TGTGCCAGCTCACCACGGAACCCGGGACTAACGGTGGATACGCAGTATTTT. V usage is TRBV18 and J usage is TRBJ2-3, with TRBD2 matching over 7 bases. The length of the CDR3 is 17 residues. V shed 1 base, J shed 6 bases, and the junction held 13 bases outside the gene matches. The germline gives CDR1 KGHSH, CDR2 LQKENI.

This chain connects TRBV11-1 to TRBJ1-1, with D unclear. The CDR3 length is 13 residues. The germline V gene has CDR1 SGHAT and CDR2 FQDESV (reference sequence). V lost 2 bases and J lost 1, with 5 bases in between. The CDR3 DNA is TGTGCCAGCAGCTTATCGGGGAACACTGAAGCTTTCTTT. Protein: CASSLSGNTEAFF.

The chain joins TRBV29-1 to TRBJ1-1; no firm D call. Trimming took off 1 base at V and 4 bases at J, with 16 bases between the two ends. CDR1 and CDR2 (germline): SQVTM, ANQGSEA. CDR3 length equals 15 residues. DNA of the CDR3: TGCAGCGTTGAAGTTCCCACGGGAGGCGGCACTGAAGCTTTCTTT. The encoded protein is CSVEVPTGGGTEAFF.

This clone was detected only a few times. The J gene is TRBJ1-1, the V gene TRBV29-1; D gene ambiguous. V lost 2 bases to trimming and J lost 1 base, with 2 bases between them. The V gene's germline CDR1 is SQVTM and CDR2 ANQGSEA. The CDR3 has 11 residues. The CDR3 DNA sequence: TGCAGCGTTGAACGGAACACTGAAGCTTTCTTT. It is translated as CSVERNTEAFF.

V is TRBV4-1 and J is TRBJ2-7; TRBD1 matches at 12 bases. The CDR3 extends over 16 amino acids. Germline V gives CDR1 MGHRA, CDR2 YSYEKL. V lost 3 bases, J lost 9 bases, and 12 bases stayed unmatched. CDR3 nucleotides: TGCGCCAGCAGCCATCAATTCCGGGACAGGGGGCTCGTGCAGTACTTC. It yields the protein CASSHQFRDRGLVQYF.

The chain employs TRBV7-3 and TRBJ2-1; a weak D match, TRBD2 (6 bases). V was trimmed by 1 base and J by 3 bases, leaving 10 bases between them. This CDR3 contains 15 residues. Germline V gene data show CDR1 as SGHTA and CDR2 as FQGTGA. The CDR3 DNA is TGTGCCAGCAGCTTAAACGGGAGACTCTACAATGAGCAGTTCTTC. This sequence encodes CASSLNGRLYNEQFF.

V usage is TRBV2 and J usage is TRBJ1-1, with a weak D call TRBD1 (6 bases). This CDR3 is 15 amino acids long. In germline, CDR1 is SNHLY, CDR2 FYNNEI. Trimming cost V 3 bases and J 0 bases, with 11 bases left between them. CDR3 DNA: TGTGCCAGCAGTGATGGGGGCCGCCTGAACACTGAAGCTTTCTTT. As protein: CASSDGGRLNTEAFF.